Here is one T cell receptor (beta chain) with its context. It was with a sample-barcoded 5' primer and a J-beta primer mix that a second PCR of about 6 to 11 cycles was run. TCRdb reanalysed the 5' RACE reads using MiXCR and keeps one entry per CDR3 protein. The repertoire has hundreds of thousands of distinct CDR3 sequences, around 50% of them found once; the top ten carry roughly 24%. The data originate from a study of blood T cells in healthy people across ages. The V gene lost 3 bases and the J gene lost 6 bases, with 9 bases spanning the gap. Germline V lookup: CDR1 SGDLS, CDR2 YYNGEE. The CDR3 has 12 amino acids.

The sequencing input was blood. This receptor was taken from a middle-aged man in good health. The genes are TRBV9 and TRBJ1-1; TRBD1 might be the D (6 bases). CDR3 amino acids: CASSGTGPEAFF. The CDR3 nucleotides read TGTGCCAGCAGCGGAACAGGGCCTGAAGCTTTCTTT.